The 26 T cell receptor beta chains below all came from one sample that was sequenced in a study of T cells in Graves' hyperthyroidism and ophthalmopathy (dated by TCRdb to about 2019). Library preparation used multiplex PCR. TCRdb names Illumina HiSeq 2000 as the instrument used. Amplification of TCR beta CDR3 regions was carried out from RNA transcripts. A first-round RT-PCR of the TCR CDR3 used the HTBI primer set with the Qiagen OneStep RT-PCR kit. TCRdb took the public reads, trimmed them with fastp at Q25, ran MiXCR for clone calling and kept in-frame beta chains. Records with the same CDR3 protein are collapsed into one entry carrying the most frequent genes and DNA. Recorded for this sample are 550,000 to 600,000 distinct CDR3 sequences; about 43% of them occurred a single time. Around 19% of the sample is held by the ten biggest clonotypes. Material: peripheral blood or thyroid tissue (not recorded which). The receptors come from an adult woman with Graves' disease, either hyperthyroidism or ophthalmopathy (not recorded which).

This chain's CDR3 is CASRGQGALNSPLHF. CDR3 DNA: TGTGCCAGCAGGGGACAGGGGGCTCTTAATTCACCCCTCCACTTT. The chain is built from TRBV6-5 and TRBJ1-6; 12 nucleotides line up with TRBD1. This CDR3 is 15 amino acids long. Trimming removed 6 bases from V and 6 bases from J; junction bases left unmatched: 3. Germline V gene data show CDR1 as MNHEY and CDR2 as SVGAGI.

This clonotype was observed at least ten times. The V gene is TRBV7-3, the J gene TRBJ2-2; no reliable D call. Germline loops: CDR1 SGHTA, CDR2 FQGTGA. This CDR3 comprises 12 residues. V was cut by 6 bases and J by 3 bases, with 5 bases left in between. CDR3: CASSSDTGELFF. The CDR3 DNA sequence: TGTGCCAGCAGTTCGGACACCGGGGAGCTGTTTTTT.

This clonotype was observed many times. This chain joins TRBV29-1 and TRBJ2-2, with D uncertain. V lost 7 bases to trimming and J lost 7 bases, with 19 bases between them. The CDR3 contains 14 residues. Germline CDR1 SQVTM, CDR2 ANQGSEA. In DNA, the CDR3 is TGCAGCGGAACCCTGGGCTCCCTCGGCGGGGAGCTGTTTTTT. This sequence encodes CSGTLGSLGGELFF.

The chain recombines TRBV7-3 with TRBJ1-1, with D maybe TRBD1 (5 bases). CDR1 SGHTA and CDR2 FQGTGA come from the germline V gene. V shed 4 bases and J shed 2 bases, with 14 bases lying between them. The length of the CDR3 is 15 residues. The CDR3 DNA reads TGTGCCAGCAGCTCTCAGGGCTTTTATAACACTGAAGCTTTCTTT. Its protein is CASSSQGFYNTEAFF.

This clonotype turned up a few times. V and J are TRBV10-3 and TRBJ2-5, with D possibly TRBD1 on 6 matching bases. Looked up from germline, CDR1 is ENHRY and CDR2 is SYGVKD. This CDR3 has 13 amino acids. Trimming pared 4 bases from V and 9 bases from J, leaving 15 bases between. DNA of the CDR3: TGTGCCATCAGTGCAGGGGAGCATCAGCCCCAGTACTTC. As protein: CAISAGEHQPQYF.

The V call is TRBV5-1, the J call TRBJ2-7, with 11 bases aligning to TRBD1. The V segment lost 3 bases and the J segment 4 bases; nucleotides outside the gene matches: 9. Germline loops: CDR1 SGHRS, CDR2 YFSETQ. CDR3 length equals 16 residues. In DNA, the CDR3 is TGCGCCAGCAGCTCAGAAGGGACAGGGGGGGAATACGAGCAGTACTTC. Translation gives CASSSEGTGGEYEQYF.

This clonotype turned up a few times. V is TRBV3-1 and J is TRBJ1-2; TRBD1 aligns across 7 bases. Germline V gene sequence: CDR1 LGHDT, CDR2 YNNKEL (reference sequence). The junction had 7 bases not matched to a gene; V was cut back by 2 bases and J by 7 bases. The length of the CDR3 is 14 residues. The CDR3 DNA follows: TGTGCCAGCAGCCAATCAGGGGACAGCGGTGGCTACACCTTC. Its protein is CASSQSGDSGGYTF.

V usage is TRBV29-1 and J usage is TRBJ2-6; D unresolved. Between the trimmed V and J ends, which lost 6 bases and 0 bases, there was a span of 9 bases. The CDR3 runs to 14 residues. Germline assignment: CDR1 SQVTM and CDR2 ANQGSEA. The DNA of the CDR3 is TGCAGCGTGGGTTCGAGCTCTGGGGCCAACGTCCTGACTTTC. It translates to CSVGSSSGANVLTF.

The rearrangement links TRBV6-1 to TRBJ2-5, with TRBD2 matching over 12 bases. Germline assignment: CDR1 MNHNS and CDR2 SASEGT. V dropped 7 bases and J dropped 4; count of bases not matched to a gene: 10. CDR3 length equals 16 residues. CDR3 nucleotides: TGTGCCAGCACCAACCGACTAGCGGGAGCTGGAGAGACCCAGTACTTC. Residues: CASTNRLAGAGETQYF.

This clonotype has a count of ten or more. V usage is TRBV9 and J usage is TRBJ2-7; TRBD1 matches 9 bases. Germline V CDR1 and CDR2: SGDLS, YYNGEE. J gave up 3 bases and V 0 bases, and 4 bases lay outside the gene matches. CDR3 size: 15 residues. Here the CDR3 DNA reads TGTGCCAGCAGCGTAGCCGGGACAGGGATCTACGAGCAGTACTTC. This gives the protein CASSVAGTGIYEQYF.

This clonotype was found a few times. This sequence joins TRBV28 and TRBJ1-2, with D perhaps matching TRBD1 (5 bases). Germline CDR1 MDHEN, CDR2 SYDVKM. The CDR3 spans 16 residues. Trimming pared 6 bases from V and 7 bases from J, leaving 24 bases between. CDR3 nucleotide sequence: TGTGCCAGCAGAGCCACTGGGACGGCCTCTCTGGGTGGCTACACCTTC. This sequence encodes CASRATGTASLGGYTF.

This clonotype was seen only a few times. This CDR3 reads CSACGRVGGPQYF. The CDR3 region has the DNA TGCAGTGCCTGCGGGCGGGTTGGGGGGCCTCAGTATTTT. This chain connects TRBV20-1 to TRBJ2-3; D may be TRBD1 or TRBD2 (6 bases each). From germline, CDR1 is DFQATT and CDR2 SNEGSKA (reference sequence). The CDR3 runs to 13 residues. Trimming cost V 6 bases and J 12 bases, with 22 bases left between them.

This clonotype was found a few times. This sequence joins TRBV6-1 and TRBJ2-2; weak D call: TRBD2 (5 bases). Looked up from germline, CDR1 is MNHNS and CDR2 is SASEGT. CDR3 length: 14 amino acids. V shed 9 bases and J shed 6 bases, with 17 bases lying between them. CDR3 in DNA: TGTGCCAGGGGAGAGACCTCTCGGGCCGGGGAGCTGTTTTTT. Protein product: CARGETSRAGELFF.

This clonotype was seen at least ten times. The chain couples TRBV10-3 to TRBJ1-6, with 8 nucleotides matching TRBD1. Germline assignment: CDR1 ENHRY and CDR2 SYGVKD. Trimming at V came to 9 bases and at J to 7 bases, leaving 17 bases not matched to a gene. The CDR3 spans 17 residues. CDR3 DNA sequence: TGTGCCATTATCAATGACAGGGGAAATGGGTGGAATTCACCCCTCCACTTT. It codes for CAIINDRGNGWNSPLHF.

This clonotype was observed at least ten times. The CDR3 here is CASSLVIVRAGELFF. As DNA, the CDR3 is TGTGCCAGCAGCTTAGTGATCGTGAGAGCCGGGGAGCTGTTTTTT. The chain links TRBV7-9 to TRBJ2-2; D is unclear. V was shortened by 1 base and J by 6 bases, with 12 bases between the two germline ends. Germline V gene sequence: CDR1 SEHNR, CDR2 FQNEAQ (reference sequence). This CDR3 region has 15 residues.

This sequence joins TRBV2 and TRBJ2-7; 12 bases match TRBD2. CDR3 length equals 14 residues. Germline CDR1 reads SNHLY; CDR2 reads FYNNEI. J gave up 5 bases and V 11 bases, and 10 bases lay outside the gene matches. DNA of the CDR3: TGTGCCTGTTCGAGGACTAGCGGGAACGACGAGCAGTACTTC. It yields the protein CACSRTSGNDEQYF.

This clonotype was detected many times. The CDR3 here is CASSLGRMRFSYEQYF. CDR3 coding DNA: TGTGCCAGCAGCTTAGGCCGTATGAGGTTCTCCTACGAGCAGTACTTC. V is TRBV13 and J is TRBJ2-7; D uncertain. V lost 0 bases and J 0 bases, leaving 12 bases between the germline ends. The CDR3 has 16 amino acids. CDR1 and CDR2 (germline): PRHDT, FYEKMQ (reference sequence).

The sample holds a few counts of this clonotype. This rearrangement joins TRBV6-2 or TRBV6-3 to TRBJ2-7, with 7 bases fitting TRBD2. Trimming took 3 bases from V and 6 from J; bases not matched to a gene: 8. CDR1 is MNHEY and CDR2 is SVGEGT in the germline V gene. This CDR3 contains 14 residues. The CDR3 bases are TGTGCCAGCAGTTATTATGCGGGAGAGGGCGAGCAGTACTTC. It encodes CASSYYAGEGEQYF.

This clonotype came up a few times. This sequence joins TRBV10-2 and TRBJ1-1; 7 bases match TRBD1. The CDR3 spans 14 residues. Germline lookup yields CDR1 WSHSY and CDR2 SAAADI. Trimming took 7 bases from V and 7 from J; bases not matched to a gene: 12. The CDR3 here is CASTKGDSTNEAFF. Written as DNA, the CDR3 is TGCGCCAGCACCAAAGGGGACAGTACAAATGAAGCTTTCTTT.

This clonotype appeared many times. The V gene is TRBV4-1, the J gene TRBJ1-1; TRBD1 might be the D (6 bases). Germline loops: CDR1 MGHRA, CDR2 YSYEKL. The CDR3 loop spans 13 amino acids. V was shortened by 0 bases and J by 11 bases, with 13 bases between the two germline ends. In nucleotides, the CDR3 is TGCGCCAGCAGCCAAGATGACAGGACTGGTGCTTTCTTT. Protein sequence: CASSQDDRTGAFF.

This clonotype was seen only a few times. This sequence joins TRBV28 and TRBJ2-7; 7 bases agree with TRBD1. The CDR3 extends over 15 amino acids. The V segment lost 6 bases and the J segment 0 bases; nucleotides outside the gene matches: 8. Germline-derived CDR1 and CDR2 are MDHEN and SYDVKM. CDR3 sequence: CASRTRTGASYEQYF. The CDR3 DNA reads TGTGCCAGCAGGACCAGGACAGGCGCCTCCTACGAGCAGTACTTC.

The table lists this clonotype with a count of one. This sequence joins TRBV20-1 and TRBJ2-3, with a weak D call TRBD2 (5 bases). Germline V CDR1 and CDR2: DFQATT, SNEGSKA (reference sequence). This CDR3 is built from 14 residues. Trimming shortened V by 6 bases and J by 1 base, and 14 bases separated the two germline ends. CDR3 nucleotide sequence: TGCAGTGCGGTGGGGAGTGGGGGCACAGATACGCAGTATTTT. Protein product: CSAVGSGGTDTQYF.

The V and J genes are TRBV19 and TRBJ1-2; 8 bases are a match to TRBD1. V dropped 6 bases and J dropped 1; count of bases not matched to a gene: 16. The CDR3 loop spans 18 amino acids. Germline CDR1 reads LNHDA; CDR2 reads SQIVND (reference sequence). The CDR3 bases are TGTGCCAGTAGCACCTCCGGGACAGGCACGGACCGTAACTATGGCTACACCTTC. This gives the protein CASSTSGTGTDRNYGYTF.

V gene TRBV7-9 combines with J gene TRBJ2-5; 9 bases are shared with TRBD2. Germline trimming cut 5 bases from V and 8 bases from J; bases unmatched to any gene: 15. The CDR3 spans 16 residues. The V gene's germline CDR1 is SEHNR and CDR2 FQNEAQ (reference sequence). The CDR3 sequence is CASSIRIAGVPHTQYF. The CDR3 nucleotides read TGTGCCAGCAGCATCAGGATAGCGGGAGTCCCTCATACCCAGTACTTC.

V is TRBV19 and J is TRBJ1-3, with 8 bases fitting TRBD1. V shed 4 bases and J 7 bases; nucleotides not matched to a gene: 9. The CDR3 has 15 amino acids. The V gene's germline CDR1 is LNHDA and CDR2 SQIVND (reference sequence). CDR3 nucleotide sequence: TGTGCCAGTAGTACCCTCGTGACAGGGGAGAACACCATATATTTT. It specifies CASSTLVTGENTIYF.

V gene TRBV7-2 combines with J gene TRBJ2-5; D unresolved. This CDR3 comprises 15 residues. V was trimmed by 1 base and J by 5 bases, leaving 14 bases between them. Per the germline V gene, CDR1 is SGHTA and CDR2 is FQGNSA. In DNA, the CDR3 is TGTGCCAGCAGCTTAGATGGCAGAACCATGGAGACCCAGTACTTC. Amino acid sequence: CASSLDGRTMETQYF. The full variable domain, its missing parts supplied by reference TRBV7-2 and TRBJ2-5, is GAGVSQSPSNKVTEKGKDVELRCDPISGHTALYWYRQSLGQGLEFLIYFQGNSAPDKSGLPSDRFSAERTGGSVSTLTIQRTQQEDSAVYLCASSLDGRTMETQYFGPGTRLLVL.